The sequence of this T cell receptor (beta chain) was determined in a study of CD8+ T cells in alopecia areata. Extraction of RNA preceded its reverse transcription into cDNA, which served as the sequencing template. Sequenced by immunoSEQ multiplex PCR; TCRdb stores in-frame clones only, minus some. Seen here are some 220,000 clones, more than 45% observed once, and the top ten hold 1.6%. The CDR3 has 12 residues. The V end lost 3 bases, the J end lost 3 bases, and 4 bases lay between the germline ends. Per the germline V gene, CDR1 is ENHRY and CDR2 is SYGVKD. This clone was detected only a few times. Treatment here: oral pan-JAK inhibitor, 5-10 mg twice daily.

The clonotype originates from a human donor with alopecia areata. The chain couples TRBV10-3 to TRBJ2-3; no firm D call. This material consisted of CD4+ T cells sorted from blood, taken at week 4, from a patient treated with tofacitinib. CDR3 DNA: TGTGCCATCAGTGATTTGACAGATACGCAGTATTTT. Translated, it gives CAISDLTDTQYF.